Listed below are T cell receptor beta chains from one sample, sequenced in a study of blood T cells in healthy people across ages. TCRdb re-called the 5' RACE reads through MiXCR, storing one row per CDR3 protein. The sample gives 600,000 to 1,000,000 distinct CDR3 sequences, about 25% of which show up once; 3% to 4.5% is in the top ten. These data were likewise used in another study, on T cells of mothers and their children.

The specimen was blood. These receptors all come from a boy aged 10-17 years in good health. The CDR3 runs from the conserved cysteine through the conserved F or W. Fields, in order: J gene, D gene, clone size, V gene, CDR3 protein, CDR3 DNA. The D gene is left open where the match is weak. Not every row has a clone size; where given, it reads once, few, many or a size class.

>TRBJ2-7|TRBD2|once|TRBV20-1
CSARDTSVSSYEQYF
TGCAGTGCTAGAGATACTAGCGTGAGCTCCTACGAGCAGTACTTC
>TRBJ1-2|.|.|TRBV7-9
CASSLRGGDYGYTF
TGTGCCAGCAGCTTAAGGGGAGGCGACTATGGCTACACCTTC
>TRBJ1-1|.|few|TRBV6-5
CASSYNGDMSRTEAFF
TGTGCCAGCAGTTATAATGGGGACATGAGTCGGACTGAAGCTTTCTTT
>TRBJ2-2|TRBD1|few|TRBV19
CATPKVGTGSAGELFF
TGTGCCACCCCTAAGGTCGGGACAGGGTCTGCCGGGGAGCTGTTTTTT
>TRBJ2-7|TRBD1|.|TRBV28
CASSLLDRGTEQYF
TGTGCCAGCAGTTTACTGGACAGGGGGACCGAGCAGTACTTC
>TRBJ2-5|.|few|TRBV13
CASSQFGGGQETQYF
TGTGCCAGCAGCCAGTTCGGAGGAGGACAAGAGACCCAGTACTTC
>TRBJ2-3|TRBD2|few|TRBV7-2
CASSPMTLGGGTQYF
TGTGCCAGCAGCCCGATGACACTCGGCGGGGGTACGCAGTATTTT
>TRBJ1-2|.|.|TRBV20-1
CSARDRAANYGYTF
TGCAGTGCTAGAGATAGAGCAGCAAACTATGGCTACACCTTC
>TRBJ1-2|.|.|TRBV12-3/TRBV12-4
CASSLGHSSSHGYTF
TGTGCCAGCAGTTTAGGTCACAGTTCCTCCCATGGCTACACCTTC
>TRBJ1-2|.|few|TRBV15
CATSPNEGGYGYTF
TGTGCCACCAGCCCCAATGAGGGCGGGTATGGCTACACCTTC
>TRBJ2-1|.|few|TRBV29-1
CSVDVEGYNEQFF
TGCAGCGTTGATGTGGAGGGGTACAATGAGCAGTTCTTC
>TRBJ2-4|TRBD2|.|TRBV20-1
CSAFTGLAGGRAKNIQYF
TGCAGTGCATTCACGGGACTAGCGGGTGGGAGAGCCAAAAACATTCAGTACTTC
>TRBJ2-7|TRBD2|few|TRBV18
CANSPLAGTSDEQYF
TGTGCCAACTCACCACTGGCCGGGACTAGCGACGAGCAGTACTTC
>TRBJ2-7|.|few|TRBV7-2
CASSLSPGSLSEQYF
TGTGCCAGCAGCTTATCGCCAGGGTCCCTCAGCGAGCAGTACTTC
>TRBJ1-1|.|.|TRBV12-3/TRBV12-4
CASSLAETLGTEAFF
TGTGCCAGCAGTTTAGCGGAAACGCTGGGGACTGAAGCTTTCTTT
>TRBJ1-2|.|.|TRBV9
CASSVLPAGDYGYTF
TGTGCCAGCAGCGTCCTTCCGGCGGGGGACTATGGCTACACCTTC
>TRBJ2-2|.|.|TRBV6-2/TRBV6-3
CASSPALLAPGELFF
TGTGCCAGCAGTCCCGCTCTTCTAGCACCCGGGGAGCTGTTTTTT
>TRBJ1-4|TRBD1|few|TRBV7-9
CASSYTTGVNEKLFF
TGTGCCAGCAGCTATACGACAGGGGTTAATGAAAAACTGTTTTTT
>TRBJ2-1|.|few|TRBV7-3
CASSLNGRGSSYNEQFF
TGTGCCAGCAGCTTAAATGGGAGGGGGAGCTCCTACAATGAGCAGTTCTTC
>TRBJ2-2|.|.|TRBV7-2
CASRDQNTGELFF
TGTGCCAGCAGGGATCAGAACACCGGGGAGCTGTTTTTT
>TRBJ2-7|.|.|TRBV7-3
CASSWQGTSVTYEQYF
TGTGCCAGCAGCTGGCAGGGGACGTCGGTTACCTACGAGCAGTACTTC
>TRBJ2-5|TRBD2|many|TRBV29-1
CSVEDPGLARETQYF
TGCAGCGTTGAAGATCCGGGACTAGCGAGAGAGACCCAGTACTTC
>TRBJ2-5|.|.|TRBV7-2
CASSLVGEGQETQYF
TGTGCCAGCAGCTTAGTCGGCGAGGGCCAAGAGACCCAGTACTTC
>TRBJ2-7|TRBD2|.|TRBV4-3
CASSQAAGGNYEQYF
TGCGCCAGCAGCCAAGCAGCGGGGGGGAACTACGAGCAGTACTTC
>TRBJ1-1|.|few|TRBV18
CASSPRSVEGEAFF
TGTGCCAGCTCACCACGGAGTGTGGAGGGCGAAGCTTTCTTT
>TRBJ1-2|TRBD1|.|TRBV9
CASSVGTGRNGYTF
TGTGCCAGCAGCGTAGGGACAGGGCGGAATGGCTACACCTTC
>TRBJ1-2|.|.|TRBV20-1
CSARRGAWGYTF
TGCAGTGCTAGAAGGGGGGCGTGGGGCTACACCTTC
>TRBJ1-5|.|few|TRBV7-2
CASSLAQRGGNQPQHF
TGTGCCAGCAGCTTAGCTCAGAGAGGCGGCAATCAGCCCCAGCATTTT